Listed below are T cell receptor beta chains from one sample, sequenced in a study of T cells after yellow fever vaccination. Via MiXCR, TCRdb re-called the 5' RACE reads, giving one row per CDR3 protein. The profile shows about 94,000 distinct CDR3 sequences, roughly 9% of them singletons. The sequenced sample was CD8+ T cells not binding an NS4B(214-222) dextramer, sorted from PBMCs, obtained about 2 weeks after the first yellow fever vaccination. The receptor set was obtained from a man aged 18 to 30 who received the YFV17D yellow fever vaccine. Both conserved end residues are part of each CDR3. The D gene is left open where the match is weak. Expanded clones get a size class; other rows say once, few or many, or leave the size out.

TRBJ1-2	.	14	.	TRBV20-1	TGCAGTGCTAGAGAGGGGGCTTCAAAATATGGCTACACCTTC	CSAREGASKYGYTF
TRBJ2-2	.	12	.	TRBV12-3/TRBV12-4	TGTGCCAGCAGTTACGGGTTGGGGGAGCTGTTTTTT	CASSYGLGELFF
TRBJ2-3	.	11	.	TRBV7-8	TGTGCCAGCAGCTCCCCCGGACCGCAGTATTTT	CASSSPGPQYF
TRBJ2-2	.	15	.	TRBV18	TGTGCCAGCTCACCTGTAGGCTCCCCCACCGGGGAGCTGTTTTTT	CASSPVGSPTGELFF
TRBJ2-2	.	15	.	TRBV3-1	TGTGCCAGCAGCCAAGAGGGGGGGCCCACCGGGGAGCTGTTTTTT	CASSQEGGPTGELFF
TRBJ1-5	.	15	.	TRBV4-3	TGCGCCAGCAGCCAAATTTTGACTACCAATCAGCCCCAGCATTTT	CASSQILTTNQPQHF
TRBJ2-2	.	14	.	TRBV7-8	TGTGCCAGCAGCTTAGCGGGATCCACCGGGGAGCTGTTTTTT	CASSLAGSTGELFF
TRBJ1-2	.	15	TRBD1	TRBV20-1	TGCCGTGCTAGAGACCGGGACAGGGGGCCCTATGGCTACACCTTC	CRARDRDRGPYGYTF
TRBJ1-5	many	13	.	TRBV19	TGTGCCAGTAGTACCGGCTTCAATCAGCCCCAGCATTTT	CASSTGFNQPQHF
TRBJ1-2	.	19	.	TRBV4-1	TGCGCCAGCAGCCAGATCCGGGGAACGGACATCGCTGAGAGGGGTGGCTACACCTTC	CASSQIRGTDIAERGGYTF
TRBJ1-2	few	16	.	TRBV10-3	TGTGCCATCAGTGAGTCCGCAAAGGGGGAGAACTATGGCTACACCTTC	CAISESAKGENYGYTF
TRBJ2-3	.	14	.	TRBV10-3	TGTGCCATCGGAGTACGCGGGGCTGCAGATACGCAGTATTTT	CAIGVRGAADTQYF
TRBJ2-5	few	14	TRBD1	TRBV12-3/TRBV12-4	TGTGCCAGCAGTTGGACAGGGCGTGGGGAGACCCAGTACTTC	CASSWTGRGETQYF
TRBJ1-5	few	14	.	TRBV4-1	TGCGCCAGCAGCCCCGGAGGTGTGGCTCAGCCCCAGCATTTT	CASSPGGVAQPQHF
TRBJ1-4	many	13	.	TRBV5-6	TGTGCCAGCAGCTTAGATACAGGCGAAAAACTGTTTTTT	CASSLDTGEKLFF